This T cell receptor beta chain was identified in a study of T cells in localized non-small cell lung cancer. This CDR3 spans 14 amino acids. CDR1 and CDR2 (germline): SEHNR, FQNEAQ (reference sequence). Trimming took 3 bases from V and 2 from J, leaving 9 bases between them. Assay used: immunoSEQ multiplex PCR; TCRdb lists only in-frame clones, some missing. The sample has around 25,000 clones, roughly nine tenths seen once. The V call is TRBV7-9, the J call TRBJ2-3, with a tentative D call TRBD1 (5 bases). The sequencing here drew on peripheral blood, taken before any cancer treatment. This sequence was found in a man aged 35-69 years with stage I squamous cell lung carcinoma. This CDR3 is CASSLGPYTDTQYF. The CDR3, as DNA: TGTGCCAGCAGCTTGGGGCCTTACACAGATACGCAGTATTTT.